A single sample gave rise to the 10 T cell receptor beta chains below, sequenced in a study of OX40 agonist ivuxolimab in advanced cancers. The assay was immunoSEQ multiplex PCR, and TCRdb's table has in-frame clones only and misses some. The data show tens of thousands of clones, with roughly 90% seen just once and 0.55% held by the top ten. The sample here was CD4+ or CD8+ T cells sorted from blood, taken in a trial of the OX40 agonist ivuxolimab. These receptors all come from an adult with an advanced solid tumor such as melanoma, head and neck, liver or kidney cancer.

The J gene is TRBJ1-5, the V gene TRBV28; D remains ambiguous. V was trimmed by 2 bases and J by 7 bases, leaving 6 bases between them. Germline CDR1 reads MDHEN; CDR2 reads SYDVKM. The CDR3 runs to 12 residues. CDR3 loop: CASSLGYQPQHF. CDR3 bases: TGTGCCAGCAGTTTAGGGTACCAGCCCCAGCATTTT.

The genes are TRBV28 and TRBJ2-4, with 8 bases identical to TRBD1. The CDR3 sequence is 13 residues long. V was clipped by 6 bases and J by 8 bases; unmatched bases: 6. Germline CDR1 and CDR2: MDHEN and SYDVKM. The CDR3 DNA sequence: TGTGCCAGCAGGGACGGGACAGGAGACATTCAGTACTTC. It encodes CASRDGTGDIQYF.

The chain combines TRBV5-8 with TRBJ1-4; 8 bases align to TRBD1. V lost 0 bases and J lost 0; bases outside the gene matches: 1. The germline gives CDR1 SGHTS, CDR2 YDEGEE. The CDR3 loop spans 16 amino acids. The DNA for the CDR3 is TGTGCCAGCAGCTTGGGACAGGGGCCAACTAATGAAAAACTGTTTTTT. Encoded protein: CASSLGQGPTNEKLFF.

This clone was recorded a few times. The sample holds other DNA sequences that translate to the same CDR3. The CDR3 is CASSPLAGAPTDTQYF. The CDR3 nucleotides read TGTGCCAGCAGCCCCCTAGCGGGAGCGCCCACAGATACGCAGTATTTT. The rearrangement joins TRBV7-9 to TRBJ2-3; 10 bases are shared with TRBD2. CDR3 length: 16 residues. After removal of 5 bases from V and 2 bases from J, the junction contained 7 bases not matched to a gene. The V gene's germline CDR1 is SEHNR and CDR2 FQNEAQ (reference sequence).

This clone appeared once. The genes are TRBV18 and TRBJ2-7; 8 bases line up with TRBD2. The CDR3 is made up of 17 amino acids. With 3 bases clipped from V and 2 bases from J, the junction kept 12 bases outside the gene matches. The germline gives CDR1 KGHSH, CDR2 LQKENI. CDR3 sequence reads: CASSPLAGGGAPYEQYF. CDR3 coding DNA: TGTGCCAGCTCACCCCTGGCGGGGGGCGGGGCGCCCTACGAGCAGTACTTC.

The J gene is TRBJ2-7, the V gene TRBV4-3; weak D call: TRBD1 (6 bases). V lost 1 base and J lost 0, with 13 bases in between. Germline CDR1 LGHNA, CDR2 YSLEER. The CDR3 runs to 16 residues. The CDR3 coding sequence is TGCGCCAGCAGCCAAGTCCGGGACACCGCCTCCTACGAGCAGTACTTC. Encoded protein: CASSQVRDTASYEQYF.

The count of this clone is one. V gene TRBV7-9 combines with J gene TRBJ1-6; 7 bases fit TRBD1. This CDR3 spans 15 amino acids. Germline V gene lookup returns CDR1 SEHNR and CDR2 FQNEAQ (reference sequence). J was trimmed by 5 bases and V by 1 base; bases with no gene match: 2. The CDR3 is CASSLGGTDNSPLHF. The CDR3, as DNA: TGTGCCAGCAGCTTAGGAGGGACAGATAATTCACCCCTCCACTTT. Supplemented by reference TRBV7-9 and TRBJ1-6, the full variable domain reads DTGVSQNPRHKITKRGQNVTFRCDPISEHNRLYWYRQTLGQGPEFLTYFQNEAQLEKSRLLSDRFSAERPKGSFSTLEIQRTEQGDSAMYLCASSLGGTDNSPLHFGNGTRLTVT.

The rearrangement joins TRBV30 to TRBJ2-5; 7 nucleotides agree with TRBD2. The CDR3 is made up of 13 amino acids. With V trimmed by 5 bases and J by 4 bases, 7 bases remained unmatched. The germline gives CDR1 GTSNPN, CDR2 SVGIG (reference sequence). The CDR3, as DNA: TGTGCCTGGGGACTAGTCACGGGAGAGACCCAGTACTTC. As protein: CAWGLVTGETQYF.

The chain employs TRBV27 and TRBJ2-1; 11 bases are shared with TRBD1. The CDR3 has 16 amino acids. Trimming at V came to 5 bases and at J to 4 bases, leaving 7 bases not matched to a gene. The V gene's germline CDR1 is MNHEY and CDR2 SMNVEV (reference sequence). CDR3 amino acids: CASSPGQGAVYNEQFF. CDR3 sequence (DNA): TGTGCCAGCAGTCCAGGACAGGGGGCTGTATACAATGAGCAGTTCTTC.

This chain links TRBV13 with TRBJ2-3; the match to TRBD2 covers 9 bases. J gave up 0 bases and V 2 bases, and 21 bases lay outside the gene matches. Per the germline V gene, CDR1 is PRHDT and CDR2 is FYEKMQ (reference sequence). CDR3 length: 22 amino acids. CDR3 region: CASSLLLGGTGLAGHSTDTQYF. In DNA, the CDR3 is TGTGCCAGCAGCTTACTTCTGGGAGGGACGGGTCTAGCGGGACATAGCACAGATACGCAGTATTTT.